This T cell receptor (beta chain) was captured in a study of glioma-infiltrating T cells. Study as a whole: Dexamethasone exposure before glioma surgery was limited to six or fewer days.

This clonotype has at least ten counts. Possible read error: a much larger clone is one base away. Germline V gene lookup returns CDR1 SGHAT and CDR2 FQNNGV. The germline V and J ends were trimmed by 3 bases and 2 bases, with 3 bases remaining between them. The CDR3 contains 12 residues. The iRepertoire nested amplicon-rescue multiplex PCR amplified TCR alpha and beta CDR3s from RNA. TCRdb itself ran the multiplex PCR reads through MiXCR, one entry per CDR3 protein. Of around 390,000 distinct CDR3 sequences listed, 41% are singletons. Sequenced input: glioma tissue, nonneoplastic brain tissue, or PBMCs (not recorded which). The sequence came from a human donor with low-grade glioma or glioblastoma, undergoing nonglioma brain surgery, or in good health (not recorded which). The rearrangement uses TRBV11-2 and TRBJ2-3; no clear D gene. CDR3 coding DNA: TGTGCCAGCAGCTTCGCCACAGATACGCAGTATTTT. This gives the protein CASSFATDTQYF. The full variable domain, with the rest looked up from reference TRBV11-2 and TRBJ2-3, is EAGVAQSPRYKIIEKRQSVAFWCNPISGHATLYWYQQILGQGPKLLIQFQNNGVVDDSQLPKDRFSAERLKGVDSTLKIQPAKLEDSAVYLCASSFATDTQYFGPGTRLTVL.